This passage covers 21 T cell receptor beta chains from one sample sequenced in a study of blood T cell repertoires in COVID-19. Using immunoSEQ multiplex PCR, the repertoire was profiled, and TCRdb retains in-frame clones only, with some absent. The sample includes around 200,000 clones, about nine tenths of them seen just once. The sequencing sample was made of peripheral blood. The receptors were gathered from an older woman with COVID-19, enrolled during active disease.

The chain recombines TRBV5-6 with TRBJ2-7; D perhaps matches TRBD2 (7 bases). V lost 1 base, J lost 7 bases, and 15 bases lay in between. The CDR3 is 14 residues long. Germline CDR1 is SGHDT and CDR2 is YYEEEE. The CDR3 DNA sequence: TGTGCCAGCAGCTTGCCGGGGGGCGCGGGGGAGCAGTACTTC. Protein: CASSLPGGAGEQYF.

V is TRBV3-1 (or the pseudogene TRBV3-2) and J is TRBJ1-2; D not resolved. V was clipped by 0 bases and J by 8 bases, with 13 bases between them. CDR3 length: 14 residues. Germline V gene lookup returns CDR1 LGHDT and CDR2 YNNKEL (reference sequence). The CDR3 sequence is CASSQDLERSGYTF. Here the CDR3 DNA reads TGTGCCAGCAGCCAAGATTTAGAGAGGAGCGGCTACACCTTC.

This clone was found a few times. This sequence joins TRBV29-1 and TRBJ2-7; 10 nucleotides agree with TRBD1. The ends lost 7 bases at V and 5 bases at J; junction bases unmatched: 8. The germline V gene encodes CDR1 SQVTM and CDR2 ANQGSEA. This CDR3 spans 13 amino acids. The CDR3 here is CSAKGQGSDEQYF. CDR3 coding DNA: TGCAGCGCTAAGGGACAGGGGAGCGACGAGCAGTACTTC.

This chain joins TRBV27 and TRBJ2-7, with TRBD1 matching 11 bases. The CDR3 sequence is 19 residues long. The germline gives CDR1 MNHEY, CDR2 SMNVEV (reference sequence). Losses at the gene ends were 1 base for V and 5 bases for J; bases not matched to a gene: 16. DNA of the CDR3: TGTGCCAGCAGTTTATTCTTTACTCCCGGACAGGGGGCGCGAAACGAGCAGTACTTC. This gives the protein CASSLFFTPGQGARNEQYF.

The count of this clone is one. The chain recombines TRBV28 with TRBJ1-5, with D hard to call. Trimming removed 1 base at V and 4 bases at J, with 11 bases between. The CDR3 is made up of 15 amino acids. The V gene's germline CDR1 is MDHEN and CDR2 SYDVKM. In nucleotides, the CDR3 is TGTGCCAGCAGTTTATCTGCGCTGAGAAATCAGCCCCAGCATTTT. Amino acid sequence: CASSLSALRNQPQHF.

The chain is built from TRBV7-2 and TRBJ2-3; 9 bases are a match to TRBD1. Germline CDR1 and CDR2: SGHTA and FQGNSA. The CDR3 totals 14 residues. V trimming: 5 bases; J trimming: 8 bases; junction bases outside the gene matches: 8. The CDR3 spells CASSPGQGPRTQYF. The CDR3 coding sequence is TGTGCCAGCAGCCCTGGACAGGGGCCTCGTACGCAGTATTTT.

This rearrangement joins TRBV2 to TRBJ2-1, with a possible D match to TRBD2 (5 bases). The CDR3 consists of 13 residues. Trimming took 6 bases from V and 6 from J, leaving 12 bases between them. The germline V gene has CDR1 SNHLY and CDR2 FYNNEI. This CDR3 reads CASRGRSSNEQFF. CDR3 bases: TGTGCCAGCAGGGGGAGATCGAGCAATGAGCAGTTCTTC. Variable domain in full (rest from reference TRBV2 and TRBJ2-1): EPEVTQTPSHQVTQMGQEVILRCVPISNHLYFYWYRQILGQKVEFLVSFYNNEISEKSEIFDDQFSVERPDGSNFTLKIRSTKLEDSAMYFCASRGRSSNEQFFGPGTRLTVL.

The CDR3 region has the DNA TGTGCCAGCAGTGAATACGGGGACACTGAAGCTTTCTTT. This translates into CASSEYGDTEAFF. V gene TRBV25-1 combines with J gene TRBJ1-1; D not resolved. There are 13 residues in the CDR3. Germline V gene lookup returns CDR1 MGHDK and CDR2 SYGVNS. Trimming stripped 0 bases from V and 3 bases from J, with 5 bases between. The full variable domain, in which reference TRBV25-1 and TRBJ1-1 provide the parts outside the CDR3, is EADIYQTPRYLVIGTGKKITLECSQTMGHDKMYWYQQDPGMELHLIHYSYGVNSTEKGDLSSESTVSRIRTEHFPLTLESARPSHTSQYLCASSEYGDTEAFFGQGTRLTVV.

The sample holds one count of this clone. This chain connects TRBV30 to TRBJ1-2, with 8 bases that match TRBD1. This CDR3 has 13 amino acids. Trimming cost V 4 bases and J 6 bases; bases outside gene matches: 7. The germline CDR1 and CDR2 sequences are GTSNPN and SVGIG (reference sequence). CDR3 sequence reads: CAWTPDRENGYTF. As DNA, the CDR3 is TGTGCCTGGACCCCGGACAGGGAAAATGGCTACACCTTC. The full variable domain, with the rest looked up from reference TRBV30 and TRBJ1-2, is SQTIHQWPATLVQPVGSPLSLECTVEGTSNPNLYWYRQAAGRGLQLLFYSVGIGQISSEVPQNLSASRPQDRQFILSSKKLLLSDSGFYLCAWTPDRENGYTFGSGTRLTVV.

CDR3 sequence reads: CASSPRTGGNTGELFF. CDR3 DNA: TGTGCCAGCTCACCTCGGACAGGGGGAAACACCGGGGAGCTGTTTTTT. The gene calls are TRBV18 and TRBJ2-2; 10 nucleotides match TRBD1. J gave up 2 bases and V 3 bases, and 3 bases lay outside the gene matches. CDR1 KGHSH and CDR2 LQKENI come from the germline V gene. This CDR3 has 16 amino acids.

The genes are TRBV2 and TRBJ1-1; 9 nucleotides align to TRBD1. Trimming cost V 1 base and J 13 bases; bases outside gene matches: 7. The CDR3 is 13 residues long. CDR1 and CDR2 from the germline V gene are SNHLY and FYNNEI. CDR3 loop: CASSEGVRDRVFF. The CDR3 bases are TGTGCCAGCAGTGAAGGGGTCCGGGACAGGGTTTTCTTT.

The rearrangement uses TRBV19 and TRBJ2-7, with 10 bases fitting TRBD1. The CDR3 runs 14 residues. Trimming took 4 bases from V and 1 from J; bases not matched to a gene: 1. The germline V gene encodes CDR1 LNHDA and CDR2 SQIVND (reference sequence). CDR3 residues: CASSRDRGSYEQYF. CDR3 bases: TGTGCCAGTAGTAGGGACAGGGGATCCTACGAGCAGTACTTC.

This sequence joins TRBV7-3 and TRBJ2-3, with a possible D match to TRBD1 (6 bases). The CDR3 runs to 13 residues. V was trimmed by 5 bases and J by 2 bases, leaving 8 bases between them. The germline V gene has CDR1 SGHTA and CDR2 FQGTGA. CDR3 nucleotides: TGTGCCAGCAGCAGGGACACCACAGATACGCAGTATTTT. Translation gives CASSRDTTDTQYF.

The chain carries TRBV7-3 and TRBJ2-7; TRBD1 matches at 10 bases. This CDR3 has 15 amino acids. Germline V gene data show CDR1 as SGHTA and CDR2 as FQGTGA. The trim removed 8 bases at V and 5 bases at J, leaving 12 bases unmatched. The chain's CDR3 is CASSLLGQGYNEQYF. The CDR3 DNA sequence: TGTGCCAGCTCTCTTTTGGGACAGGGGTACAACGAGCAGTACTTC.

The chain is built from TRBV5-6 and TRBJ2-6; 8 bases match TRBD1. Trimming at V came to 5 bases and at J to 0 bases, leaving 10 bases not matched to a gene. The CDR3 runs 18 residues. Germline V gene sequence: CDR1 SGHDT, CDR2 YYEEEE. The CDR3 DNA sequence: TGTGCCAGCAGTTTGACAGGGGCCCTCTCCTCTGGGGCCAACGTCCTGACTTTC. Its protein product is CASSLTGALSSGANVLTF.

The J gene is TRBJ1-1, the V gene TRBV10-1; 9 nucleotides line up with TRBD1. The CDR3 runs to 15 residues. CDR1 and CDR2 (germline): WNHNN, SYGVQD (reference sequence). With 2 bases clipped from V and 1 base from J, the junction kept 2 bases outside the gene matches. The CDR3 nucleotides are TGCGCCAGCAGTGAGACAGGGGGCCCGAACACTGAAGCTTTCTTT. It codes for CASSETGGPNTEAFF.

The DNA of the CDR3 is TGCGCCAGCAGCCAAGAAATCCCAGGGGGAATATCCTACGAGCAGTACTTC. Its protein is CASSQEIPGGISYEQYF. V is TRBV4-3 and J is TRBJ2-7; 7 positions match TRBD1. The CDR3 loop spans 17 amino acids. V was clipped by 0 bases and J by 1 base; unmatched bases: 9. Germline V lookup: CDR1 LGHNA, CDR2 YSLEER.

The CDR3 loop is CASSPLGAGLLDTQYF. CDR3 DNA: TGTGCCAGCAGCCCCTTGGGAGCGGGGCTTTTGGATACGCAGTATTTT. The rearrangement joins TRBV9 to TRBJ2-3, with 7 bases aligning to TRBD2. J was trimmed by 6 bases and V by 4 bases; bases with no gene match: 14. Germline CDR1 reads SGDLS; CDR2 reads YYNGEE. The CDR3 covers 16 residues.

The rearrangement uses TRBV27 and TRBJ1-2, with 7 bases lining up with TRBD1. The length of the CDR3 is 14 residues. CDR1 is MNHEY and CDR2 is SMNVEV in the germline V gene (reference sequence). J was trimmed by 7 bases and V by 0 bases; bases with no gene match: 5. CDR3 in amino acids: CASSLSTGKGGYTF. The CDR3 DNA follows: TGTGCCAGCAGTTTATCGACAGGGAAGGGTGGCTACACCTTC.

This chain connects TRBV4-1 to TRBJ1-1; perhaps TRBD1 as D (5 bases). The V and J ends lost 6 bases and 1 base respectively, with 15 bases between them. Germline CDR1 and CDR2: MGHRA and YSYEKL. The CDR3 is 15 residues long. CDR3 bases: TGCGCCAGCAGGCAAAGCCAGGGCCGGAACACTGAAGCTTTCTTT. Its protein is CASRQSQGRNTEAFF.

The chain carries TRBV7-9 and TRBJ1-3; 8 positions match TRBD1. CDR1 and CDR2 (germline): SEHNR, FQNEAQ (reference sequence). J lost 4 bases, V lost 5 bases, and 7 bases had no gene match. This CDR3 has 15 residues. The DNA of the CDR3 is TGTGCCAGCAGCGTCGGGCAGGGGGCAGGAAACACCATATATTTT. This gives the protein CASSVGQGAGNTIYF.